The 9 T cell receptor beta chains listed next were all sequenced from one sample in a study of long-term antiretroviral therapy in people with HIV. Running of the v3.0 immunoSEQ assay took place at survey level. Produced via immunoSEQ multiplex PCR; TCRdb's table is partial and in-frame only. Seen here are just under 30,000 clones, more than 85% observed once, and the top ten hold almost 7.5%. The specimen comprised unsorted PBMCs, sampled approximately 5 years before starting antiretroviral therapy. The receptor source for this set is a man aged 50 to 59 with HIV.

The rearrangement joins TRBV9 to TRBJ1-1; 7 bases align to TRBD1. Trimming took 4 bases from V and 6 from J; bases not matched to a gene: 9. Looked up from germline, CDR1 is SGDLS and CDR2 is YYNGEE. The CDR3 is 14 residues long. CDR3 sequence: CASSSPTGMPEAFF. DNA for the CDR3: TGTGCCAGCAGCTCTCCGACAGGGATGCCTGAAGCTTTCTTT.

In its sample, this clone is medium-sized. The genes are TRBV7-9 and TRBJ1-1; D gene unclear. CDR1 and CDR2 (germline): SEHNR, FQNEAQ (reference sequence). This CDR3 comprises 11 residues. The V end lost 2 bases, the J end lost 5 bases, and 3 bases lay between the germline ends. CDR3 protein: CASSLSTEAFF. DNA of the CDR3: TGTGCCAGCAGCTTATCAACTGAAGCTTTCTTT.

This sequence joins TRBV30 and TRBJ1-1; D gene unclear. Germline V gene sequence: CDR1 GTSNPN, CDR2 SVGIG (reference sequence). V shed 7 bases and J shed 1 base, with 13 bases lying between them. The CDR3 sequence is 13 residues long. The CDR3 loop reads CASKRDSNTEAFF. The CDR3, as DNA: TGTGCCTCGAAAAGGGATTCGAACACTGAAGCTTTCTTT.

This clone was seen only a few times. The V and J genes are TRBV18 and TRBJ1-5; maybe TRBD1 (6 bases). Germline values: CDR1 KGHSH, CDR2 LQKENI. The CDR3 runs to 14 residues. V lost 2 bases and J 6 bases, leaving 11 bases between the germline ends. The CDR3 sequence is CASSPGGAGQPQHF. The CDR3 DNA follows: TGTGCCAGCTCACCAGGGGGCGCGGGTCAGCCCCAGCATTTT.

V gene TRBV5-4 combines with J gene TRBJ2-3; possibly TRBD1 for D (6 bases). The CDR3 sequence is 15 residues long. Trimming removed 1 base from V and 0 bases from J, with 9 bases in between. In germline, CDR1 is SGHNT, CDR2 YYREEE (reference sequence). The CDR3 nucleotides read TGTGCCAGCAGCTTGTCTCAGGGGAGCACAGATACGCAGTATTTT. This sequence encodes CASSLSQGSTDTQYF. Filled out from reference TRBV5-4 and TRBJ2-3, the complete variable domain reads ETGVTQSPTHLIKTRGQQVTLRCSSQSGHNTVSWYQQALGQGPQFIFQYYREEENGRGNFPPRFSGLQFPNYSSELNVNALELDDSALYLCASSLSQGSTDTQYFGPGTRLTVL.

The gene calls are TRBV7-8 and TRBJ1-1; D uncertain. This CDR3 region has 17 residues. Germline V gene lookup returns CDR1 SGHVS and CDR2 FQNEAQ. V was shortened by 1 base and J by 0 bases, with 15 bases between the two germline ends. The CDR3 loop is CASSLGWAQMMNTEAFF. The DNA of the CDR3 is TGTGCCAGCAGCTTAGGATGGGCACAGATGATGAACACTGAAGCTTTCTTT.

This chain joins TRBV19 and TRBJ2-7, with TRBD1 matching over 9 bases. The V and J ends lost 5 bases and 5 bases, in that order; junction bases with no gene match: 10. Germline CDR1 and CDR2: LNHDA and SQIVND (reference sequence). The CDR3 extends over 15 amino acids. The CDR3 region is CASSAGTGRDDEQYF. The CDR3 DNA follows: TGTGCCAGTAGTGCCGGGACAGGGAGGGACGACGAGCAGTACTTC. Full variable domain (rest looked up from reference TRBV19 and TRBJ2-7): DGGITQSPKYLFRKEGQNVTLSCEQNLNHDAMYWYRQDPGQGLRLIYYSQIVNDFQKGDIAEGYSVSREKKESFPLTVTSAQKNPTAFYLCASSAGTGRDDEQYFGPGTRLTVT.

V gene TRBV28 combines with J gene TRBJ2-7; no firm D call. V lost 3 bases and J 2 bases, leaving 5 bases between the germline ends. This CDR3 is 12 amino acids long. The germline V gene has CDR1 MDHEN and CDR2 SYDVKM. This CDR3 is CASSLGTYEQYF. The CDR3 DNA reads as TGTGCCAGCAGTTTGGGGACCTACGAGCAGTACTTC.

The rearrangement uses TRBV2 and TRBJ2-5, with 7 positions matching TRBD2. V was pared by 4 bases and J by 5 bases, with 10 bases of the junction left unmatched. Germline CDR1 and CDR2: SNHLY and FYNNEI. The CDR3 has 15 residues. The CDR3 is CASSVLTGREETQYF. CDR3 DNA: TGTGCCAGCAGTGTCTTAACGGGGAGGGAGGAGACCCAGTACTTC.